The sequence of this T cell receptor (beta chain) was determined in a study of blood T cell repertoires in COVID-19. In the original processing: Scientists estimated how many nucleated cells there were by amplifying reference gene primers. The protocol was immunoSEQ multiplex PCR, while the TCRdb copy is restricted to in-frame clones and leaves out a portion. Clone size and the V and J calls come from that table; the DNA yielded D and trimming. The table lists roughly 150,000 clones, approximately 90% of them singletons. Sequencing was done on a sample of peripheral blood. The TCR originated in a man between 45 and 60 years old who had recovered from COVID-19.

This chain's CDR3 is CASSYRGGGNQPQHF. The CDR3 region has the DNA TGTGCCAGCAGTTACCGCGGAGGGGGCAATCAGCCCCAGCATTTT. The J gene is TRBJ1-5, the V gene TRBV6-2 or TRBV6-3; D might be TRBD1 (5 bases). Germline CDR1 and CDR2: MNHEY and SVGEGT. V shed 2 bases and J shed 2 bases, with 10 bases lying between them. The CDR3 sequence is 15 residues long.